These 22 T cell receptor beta chains were sequenced from one sample in a study of shared clonotypes between healthy human individuals. Libraries were prepared by immunoSEQ multiplex PCR; TCRdb keeps only in-frame clonotypes and omits some of them. The top ten hold more than 0.35% of the sample, which has over 2 million clones, around 92% seen once. Sample: naive CD4+ T cells from PBMCs. Stated subset: CD45RA+ positively selected. The source is a man aged 18 to 35 in good health. Some clones in this sample may be carry-over from other donors' samples.

This rearrangement joins TRBV18 to TRBJ2-5; 13 bases map to TRBD2. The V and J ends lost 3 bases and 4 bases, in that order; junction bases with no gene match: 8. This CDR3 contains 17 residues. The germline V gene encodes CDR1 KGHSH and CDR2 LQKENI. The CDR3 region is CASSPSLAGGPGETQYF. CDR3 in DNA: TGTGCCAGCTCACCGTCACTAGCGGGAGGGCCGGGAGAGACCCAGTACTTC.

This sequence joins TRBV28 and TRBJ2-7; the D gene is possibly TRBD2 (7 bases). Germline-derived CDR1 and CDR2 are MDHEN and SYDVKM. V lost 6 bases to trimming and J lost 5 bases, with 26 bases between them. The CDR3 totals 17 residues. CDR3 in amino acids: CASRFSLGGGGSHEQYF. CDR3 DNA sequence: TGTGCCAGCAGATTCTCCCTCGGGGGAGGGGGATCCCACGAGCAGTACTTC.

Concerning this clone itself: Other DNA variants within this sample encode the same CDR3. The rearrangement uses TRBV28 and TRBJ2-7; D might be TRBD2 (5 bases). Germline V gene lookup returns CDR1 MDHEN and CDR2 SYDVKM. V lost 2 bases and J lost 3, with 8 bases in between. This CDR3 has 13 amino acids. CDR3 bases: TGTGCCAGCAGTTTAACGGGAATCTACGAGCAGTACTTC. It yields the protein CASSLTGIYEQYF.

The CDR3 bases are TGTGCCAGCAGCTCCGTGGGAGGATACAATGAGCAGTTCTTC. Its protein is CASSSVGGYNEQFF. The chain joins TRBV28 to TRBJ2-1; D is perhaps TRBD2 (6 bases). The CDR3 runs to 14 residues. V shed 6 bases and J shed 4 bases, with 13 bases lying between them. Per germline, CDR1 MDHEN and CDR2 SYDVKM.

The chain links TRBV7-2 to TRBJ2-5; no definite D call. The CDR3 consists of 14 residues. Trimming shortened V by 5 bases and J by 4 bases, and 14 bases separated the two germline ends. Germline values: CDR1 SGHTA, CDR2 FQGNSA. CDR3 sequence: CASSLGWGTETQYF. The CDR3 DNA reads TGTGCCAGCAGCCTAGGTTGGGGAACAGAGACCCAGTACTTC.

V is TRBV14 and J is TRBJ2-7, with TRBD1 matching over 8 bases. V was pared by 4 bases and J by 2 bases, with 4 bases of the junction left unmatched. The CDR3 totals 14 residues. Germline V CDR1 and CDR2: SGHDN, FVKESK. Here the CDR3 DNA reads TGTGCCAGCAGCCGGTCGACAGGGGCCTACGAGCAGTACTTC. Translation gives CASSRSTGAYEQYF.

The chain recombines TRBV27 with TRBJ2-7; D could derive from TRBD1 or TRBD2 (6 bases each). The CDR3 consists of 20 residues. V lost 6 bases and J lost 3, with 33 bases in between. Germline V CDR1 and CDR2: MNHEY, SMNVEV (reference sequence). The CDR3 protein is CASSTRNRYTVRDTYYEQYF. In nucleotides, the CDR3 is TGTGCCAGCAGCACTCGCAATAGATACACTGTGCGGGACACCTACTACGAGCAGTACTTC.

The chain joins TRBV10-1 to TRBJ2-2, with 12 bases that match TRBD2. The CDR3 has 16 amino acids. Germline CDR1 reads WNHNN; CDR2 reads SYGVQD (reference sequence). V dropped 6 bases and J dropped 2; count of bases not matched to a gene: 4. The DNA of the CDR3 is TGCGCCAGCAGCCGGGGACTAGCGGGCAACACCGGGGAGCTGTTTTTT. Its protein is CASSRGLAGNTGELFF.

The rearrangement uses TRBV28 and TRBJ1-1; the match to TRBD1 covers 8 bases. After removal of 6 bases from V and 6 bases from J, the junction contained 9 bases not matched to a gene. The CDR3 consists of 14 residues. The germline CDR1 and CDR2 sequences are MDHEN and SYDVKM. The CDR3 region is CASSRQGPRAEAFF. The CDR3 DNA sequence: TGTGCCAGCAGCCGACAGGGGCCCAGGGCTGAAGCTTTCTTT. Full variable domain (rest looked up from reference TRBV28 and TRBJ1-1): DVKVTQSSRYLVKRTGEKVFLECVQDMDHENMFWYRQDPGLGLRLIYFSYDVKMKEKGDIPEGYSVSREKKERFSLILESASTNQTSMYLCASSRQGPRAEAFFGQGTRLTVV.

This clone was seen more than once but under ten times. This chain connects TRBV25-1 to TRBJ1-1; unclear D gene. The CDR3 is made up of 12 amino acids. Germline lookup yields CDR1 MGHDK and CDR2 SYGVNS. V was shortened by 1 base and J by 10 bases, with 10 bases between the two germline ends. Here the CDR3 reads CASSEWQEVAFF. DNA for the CDR3: TGTGCCAGCAGTGAATGGCAGGAGGTAGCTTTCTTT.

The chain combines TRBV27 with TRBJ2-1; D remains unclear. CDR1 MNHEY and CDR2 SMNVEV come from the germline V gene (reference sequence). V was cut by 2 bases and J by 16 bases, with 15 bases left in between. This CDR3 has 12 amino acids. Here the CDR3 reads CASSLIGQVRFF. In DNA, the CDR3 is TGTGCCAGCAGTTTAATAGGCCAGGTTCGCTTCTTC.

The rearrangement joins TRBV5-1 to TRBJ1-1; 8 bases align to TRBD1. CDR3 length equals 14 residues. Germline values: CDR1 SGHRS, CDR2 YFSETQ. With V trimmed by 4 bases and J by 0 bases, 2 bases remained unmatched. The CDR3 bases are TGCGCCAGCAGCCAGGGACAGGTGAACACTGAAGCTTTCTTT. This sequence encodes CASSQGQVNTEAFF.

This clone was recorded once. V usage is TRBV5-1 and J usage is TRBJ2-2, with 8 positions matching TRBD1. In germline, CDR1 is SGHRS, CDR2 YFSETQ. The J segment lost 4 bases and the V segment lost 3 bases, leaving 5 bases of the junction unmatched. CDR3 length: 15 amino acids. The CDR3 DNA reads as TGCGCCAGCAGCTACATGACAGGGGCCACCGGGGAGCTGTTTTTT. Its protein is CASSYMTGATGELFF. Supplemented by reference TRBV5-1 and TRBJ2-2, the full variable domain reads KAGVTQTPRYLIKTRGQQVTLSCSPISGHRSVSWYQQTPGQGLQFLFEYFSETQRNKGNFPGRFSGRQFSNSRSEMNVSTLELGDSALYLCASSYMTGATGELFFGEGSRLTVL.

The V call is TRBV18, the J call TRBJ2-7; D is undetermined. The CDR3 totals 13 residues. Germline V gene sequence: CDR1 KGHSH, CDR2 LQKENI. Trimming shortened V by 3 bases and J by 10 bases, and 16 bases separated the two germline ends. Here the CDR3 reads CASSPSQTNSQYF. CDR3 coding DNA: TGTGCCAGCTCACCTTCCCAAACAAACTCTCAGTACTTC. Drawing the rest from reference TRBV18 and TRBJ2-7, the complete variable domain is NAGVMQNPRHLVRRRGQEARLRCSPMKGHSHVYWYRQLPEEGLKFMVYLQKENIIDESGMPKERFSAEFPKEGPSILRIQQVVRGDSAAYFCASSPSQTNSQYFGPGTRLTVT.

The chain employs TRBV6-5 and TRBJ1-5; weak D call: TRBD1 (6 bases). Germline CDR1 is MNHEY and CDR2 is SVGAGI. V was trimmed by 6 bases and J by 15 bases, leaving 15 bases between them. This CDR3 region has 11 residues. CDR3 sequence (DNA): TGTGCCAGCAGACAAGGGGGGCGGTCGCATTTT. Its translation: CASRQGGRSHF.

J is TRBJ2-5 and V is TRBV5-1, with D possibly called TRBD1 or TRBD2 (6 bases each). CDR1 SGHRS and CDR2 YFSETQ come from the germline V gene. Trimming removed 0 bases at V and 7 bases at J, with 13 bases between. The CDR3 extends over 14 amino acids. Written as DNA, the CDR3 is TGCGCCAGCAGCTTGGAGGGGGGTACGGGGACCCAGTACTTC. This translates into CASSLEGGTGTQYF.

V gene TRBV10-1 combines with J gene TRBJ1-1; possibly TRBD1 for D (6 bases). Trimming cost V 10 bases and J 5 bases, with 20 bases left between them. This CDR3 comprises 14 residues. Germline V CDR1 and CDR2: WNHNN, SYGVQD (reference sequence). In DNA form, the CDR3 reads TGCGCCATCGGGGGGGGCAGGGAGGGAACTGAAGCTTTCTTT. Its translation: CAIGGGREGTEAFF.

V is TRBV20-1 and J is TRBJ1-2; D unresolved. The CDR3 spans 10 residues. Germline V gives CDR1 DFQATT, CDR2 SNEGSKA (reference sequence). Between the trimmed V and J ends, which lost 3 bases and 10 bases, there was a span of 9 bases. The CDR3 region is CSASRPYYTF. The CDR3 DNA is TGCAGTGCTAGTCGGCCGTACTACACCTTC.

The gene calls are TRBV30 and TRBJ2-3; D uncertain. CDR1 GTSNPN and CDR2 SVGIG come from the germline V gene (reference sequence). This CDR3 is 17 amino acids long. With 0 bases removed from V and 2 bases from J, the gap between germline ends came to 18 bases. The CDR3, as DNA: TGTGCCTGGAGTGTAACACCGTCTTCTCTACCCACAGATACGCAGTATTTT. Its protein product is CAWSVTPSSLPTDTQYF.

The chain employs TRBV29-1 and TRBJ2-3; TRBD1 matches 9 bases. CDR3 length: 14 amino acids. With 7 bases clipped from V and 4 bases from J, the junction kept 9 bases outside the gene matches. Germline CDR1 SQVTM, CDR2 ANQGSEA. The CDR3 DNA sequence: TGCAGCGCCCGGGACAGGGTCGACCCAGATACGCAGTATTTT. Protein sequence: CSARDRVDPDTQYF.

The chain carries TRBV19 and TRBJ2-7; D is possibly TRBD1 (7 bases). The ends were cut back, 1 base at V and 4 bases at J, with 11 bases in the middle. CDR1 and CDR2 from the germline V gene are LNHDA and SQIVND (reference sequence). CDR3 length: 14 amino acids. CDR3 sequence reads: CASSIVPGGYEQYF. The CDR3 DNA reads TGTGCCAGTAGTATAGTTCCAGGGGGGTACGAGCAGTACTTC.

The V and J genes are TRBV7-9 and TRBJ2-7, with TRBD1 as a possible D gene (7 bases). The CDR3 has 14 amino acids. Trimming removed 8 bases at V and 2 bases at J, with 16 bases between. Looked up from germline, CDR1 is SEHNR and CDR2 is FQNEAQ (reference sequence). The CDR3 is CASGVGGGAYEQYF. The CDR3 DNA sequence: TGTGCCAGCGGCGTTGGAGGGGGCGCCTACGAGCAGTACTTC. Based on the CDR3 plus reference TRBV7-9 and TRBJ2-7, the full variable domain is DTGVSQNPRHKITKRGQNVTFRCDPISEHNRLYWYRQTLGQGPEFLTYFQNEAQLEKSRLLSDRFSAERPKGSFSTLEIQRTEQGDSAMYLCASGVGGGAYEQYFGPGTRLTVT.